This T cell receptor (beta chain) came from a study of regulatory T cells in long-lasting Graves disease. The V end lost 5 bases, the J end lost 7 bases, and 17 bases lay between the germline ends. CDR1 and CDR2 (germline): LGHNT, FRNRAP. The CDR3 totals 15 residues. Regarding time point: newly diagnosed GD, antithyroid drugs for less than 3 months. There was RNA extracted from PBMCs, and the TCR library was made from it. Patients met American Thyroid Association criteria for Graves' disease. Each of the patients was recruited from an endocrinology department situated in Xi'an, China. Relying on iRepertoire HTBI primers and Arm-PCR of CDR3 regions, the team built TCR beta libraries. TCRdb called the multiplex PCR reads again in MiXCR, with one record for every CDR3 protein. This table holds around 500,000 distinct CDR3 sequences, roughly 12% found once. This clonotype appeared many times. This sample was shared with a second study, whose subject was T cells in Graves' hyperthyroidism and ophthalmopathy.

The V gene is TRBV12-5, the J gene TRBJ1-4; D uncertain. The clonotype originates from a young man with Graves disease. The starting material was peripheral blood mononuclear cells (PBMCs), obtained at new diagnosis, from a patient treated with antithyroid drugs. CDR3 loop: CASGVGRLTREKLFF. CDR3 in DNA: TGTGCTAGTGGTGTCGGCAGGCTAACTCGTGAAAAACTGTTTTTT.